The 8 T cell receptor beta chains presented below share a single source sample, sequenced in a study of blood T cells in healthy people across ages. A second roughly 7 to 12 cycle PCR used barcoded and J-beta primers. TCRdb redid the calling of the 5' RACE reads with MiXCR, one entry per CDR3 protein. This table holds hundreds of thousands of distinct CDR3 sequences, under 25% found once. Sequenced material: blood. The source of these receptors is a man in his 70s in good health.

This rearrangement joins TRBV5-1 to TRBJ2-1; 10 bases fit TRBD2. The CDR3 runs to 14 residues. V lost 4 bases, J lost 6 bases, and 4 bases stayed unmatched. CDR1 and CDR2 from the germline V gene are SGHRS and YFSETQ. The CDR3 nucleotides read TGCGCCAGCAGCCGGACTAGCGGCTTCAATGAGCAGTTCTTC. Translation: CASSRTSGFNEQFF.

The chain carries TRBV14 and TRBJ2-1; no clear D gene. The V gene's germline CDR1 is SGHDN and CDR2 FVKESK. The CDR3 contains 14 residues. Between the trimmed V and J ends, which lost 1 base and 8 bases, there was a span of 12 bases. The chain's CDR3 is CASSQGSSVDEQFF. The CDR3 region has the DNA TGTGCCAGCAGCCAAGGGTCGTCCGTAGATGAGCAGTTCTTC.

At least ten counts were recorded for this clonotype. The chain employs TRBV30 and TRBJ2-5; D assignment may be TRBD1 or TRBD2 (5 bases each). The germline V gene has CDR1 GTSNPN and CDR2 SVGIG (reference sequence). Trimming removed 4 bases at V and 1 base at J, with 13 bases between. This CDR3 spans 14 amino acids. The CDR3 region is CAWTSGQPQETQYF. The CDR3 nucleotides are TGTGCCTGGACCTCGGGGCAGCCCCAAGAGACCCAGTACTTC. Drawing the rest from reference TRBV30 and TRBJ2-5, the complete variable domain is SQTIHQWPATLVQPVGSPLSLECTVEGTSNPNLYWYRQAAGRGLQLLFYSVGIGQISSEVPQNLSASRPQDRQFILSSKKLLLSDSGFYLCAWTSGQPQETQYFGPGTRLLVL.

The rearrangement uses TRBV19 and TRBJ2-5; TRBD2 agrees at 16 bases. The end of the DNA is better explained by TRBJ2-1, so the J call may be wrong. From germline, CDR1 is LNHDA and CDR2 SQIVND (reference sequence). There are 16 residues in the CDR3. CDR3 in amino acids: CASSWGTSGREGEQFF. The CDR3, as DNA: TGTGCCAGTAGTTGGGGGACTAGCGGGAGGGAGGGTGAGCAGTTCTTC.

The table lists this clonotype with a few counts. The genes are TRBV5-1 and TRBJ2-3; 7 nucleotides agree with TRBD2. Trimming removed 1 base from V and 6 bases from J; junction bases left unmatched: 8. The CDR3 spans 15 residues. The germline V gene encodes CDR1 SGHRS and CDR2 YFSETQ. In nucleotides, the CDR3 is TGCGCCAGCAGCTTGTATTCCCTAGCGGAGGATACGCAGTATTTT. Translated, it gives CASSLYSLAEDTQYF.

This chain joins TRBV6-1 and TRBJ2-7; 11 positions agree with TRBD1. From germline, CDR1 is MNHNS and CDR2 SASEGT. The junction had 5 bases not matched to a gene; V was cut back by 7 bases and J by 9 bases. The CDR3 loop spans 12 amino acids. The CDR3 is CASIKDRGPQYF. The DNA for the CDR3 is TGTGCCAGCATTAAGGACAGGGGGCCGCAGTACTTC.

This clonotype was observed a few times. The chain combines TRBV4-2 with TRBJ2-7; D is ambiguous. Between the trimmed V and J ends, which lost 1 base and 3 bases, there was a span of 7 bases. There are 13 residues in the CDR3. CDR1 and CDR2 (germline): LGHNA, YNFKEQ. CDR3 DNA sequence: TGTGCCAGCAGCCAAGTGCCTCTCTACGAGCAGTACTTC. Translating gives CASSQVPLYEQYF.

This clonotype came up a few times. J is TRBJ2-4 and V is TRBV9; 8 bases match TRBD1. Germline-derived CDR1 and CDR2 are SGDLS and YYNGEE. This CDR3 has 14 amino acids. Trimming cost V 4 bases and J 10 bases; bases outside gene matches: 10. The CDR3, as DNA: TGTGCCAGCAGCCCATTCGACAGGGGCACTATTCAGTACTTC. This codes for CASSPFDRGTIQYF.